This is a list of T cell receptor beta chains from one sample in a study of blood T cell repertoires in COVID-19. The assay was immunoSEQ multiplex PCR, and TCRdb's table has in-frame clones only and misses some. The sample holds hundreds of thousands of clones, nearly 85% seen once. Source material: peripheral blood. These receptors originate from a woman aged 25 to 39 with COVID-19, enrolled during active disease. Each CDR3 is given with its conserved first and last residue. Fields, in order: D gene, V gene, J gene, CDR3 protein, CDR3 DNA. The D gene is left open where the match is weak.

D: TRBD2; V: TRBV27; J: TRBJ2-7; CDR3: CASSPLAGGPYEQYF; DNA: TGTGCCAGCAGTCCTTTAGCGGGAGGGCCCTACGAGCAGTACTTC
D: -; V: TRBV3-1/TRBV3-2; J: TRBJ2-3; CDR3: CASSQALGTDTQYF; DNA: TGTGCCAGCAGCCAAGCCCTCGGCACAGATACGCAGTATTTT
D: TRBD1; V: TRBV13; J: TRBJ2-1; CDR3: CASSYSGGTGSNEQFF; DNA: TGTGCCAGCAGCTACTCGGGTGGGACAGGGTCAAATGAGCAGTTCTTC
D: TRBD2; V: TRBV29-1; J: TRBJ2-5; CDR3: CSVAGIAGETQYF; DNA: TGCAGCGTTGCGGGGATAGCGGGAGAGACCCAGTACTTC
D: -; V: TRBV6-2/TRBV6-3; J: TRBJ2-6; CDR3: CASSYSGSSGANVLTF; DNA: TGTGCCAGCAGTTACTCGGGCAGCTCTGGGGCCAACGTCCTGACTTTC
D: TRBD1; V: TRBV6-5; J: TRBJ1-5; CDR3: CASRGQGGNQPQHF; DNA: TGTGCCAGCAGGGGACAGGGGGGAAATCAGCCCCAGCATTTT
D: -; V: TRBV3-1/TRBV3-2; J: TRBJ1-2; CDR3: CASSQDRRTIGYTF; DNA: TGTGCCAGCAGCCAAGATCGGCGGACTATTGGCTACACCTTC
D: -; V: TRBV7-2; J: TRBJ2-6; CDR3: CASSGGGYGANVLTF; DNA: TGTGCCAGCAGCGGGGGGGGCTATGGGGCCAACGTCCTGACTTTC
D: -; V: TRBV6-5; J: TRBJ2-7; CDR3: CASSSNSLSYEQYF; DNA: TGTGCCAGCAGTTCTAACAGTCTCTCCTACGAGCAGTACTTC
D: -; V: TRBV5-6; J: TRBJ2-2; CDR3: CASSATGSGELFF; DNA: TGTGCCAGCAGCGCGACGGGGTCCGGGGAGCTGTTTTTT
D: TRBD2; V: TRBV18; J: TRBJ2-7; CDR3: CASSPGTMDEQYF; DNA: TGTGCCAGCTCACCTGGGACTATGGACGAGCAGTACTTC
D: -; V: TRBV6-2/TRBV6-3; J: TRBJ2-3; CDR3: CASSYVGPLTDTQYF; DNA: TGTGCCAGCAGTTACGTTGGGCCTTTAACAGATACGCAGTATTTT
D: -; V: TRBV5-6; J: TRBJ2-3; CDR3: CASSPGRADTQYF; DNA: TGTGCCAGCAGCCCGGGAAGGGCAGATACGCAGTATTTT
D: -; V: TRBV5-4; J: TRBJ1-6; CDR3: CASSLASRQSPLHF; DNA: TGTGCCAGCAGCTTAGCGTCTCGGCAGTCACCCCTCCACTTT
D: -; V: TRBV6-5; J: TRBJ1-3; CDR3: CSSGISSGNTIYF; DNA: TGTTCGTCTGGCATCAGCTCTGGAAACACCATATATTTT
D: -; V: TRBV9; J: TRBJ1-4; CDR3: CASSVGAGANEKLFF; DNA: TGTGCCAGCAGCGTGGGAGCAGGGGCTAATGAAAAACTGTTTTTT